This T cell receptor (beta chain) emerged from a study of cytomegalovirus exposure and HLA in healthy donors. Study outcomes and limitations: For cytomegalovirus status, the classifier reportedly gave diagnoses with high specificity and sensitivity. Confirmation in vitro established that three CMV-associated chains were specific for CMV antigens. TCR sequences were mostly rare, though some public TCRs occurred in many donors.

The donors belonged to the approximately 120-subject validation cohort, separate from the 666-subject first cohort. The data were produced by immunoSEQ multiplex PCR, yet TCRdb's version contains in-frame clones alone and is incomplete. This table has 110,000 to 150,000 clones, just over 90% appearing once. Germline CDR1 and CDR2: SGHDT and YYEEEE. This CDR3 is built from 15 residues. Trimming left V 1 base short and J 0 bases short, with 5 bases between. As for this clone: What it binds is not known.

What was sequenced was PBMCs. This sequence joins TRBV5-6 and TRBJ1-6; D unresolved. The sequence came from a man younger than 35 in good health and CMV-seronegative. The CDR3 coding sequence is TGTGCCAGCAGCTTGCGGAGCTCCTATAATTCACCCCTCCACTTT. This codes for CASSLRSSYNSPLHF. The full variable domain, its missing parts supplied by reference TRBV5-6 and TRBJ1-6, is DAGVTQSPTHLIKTRGQQVTLRCSPKSGHDTVSWYQQALGQGPQFIFQYYEEEERQRGNFPDRFSGHQFPNYSSELNVNALLLGDSALYLCASSLRSSYNSPLHFGNGTRLTVT.